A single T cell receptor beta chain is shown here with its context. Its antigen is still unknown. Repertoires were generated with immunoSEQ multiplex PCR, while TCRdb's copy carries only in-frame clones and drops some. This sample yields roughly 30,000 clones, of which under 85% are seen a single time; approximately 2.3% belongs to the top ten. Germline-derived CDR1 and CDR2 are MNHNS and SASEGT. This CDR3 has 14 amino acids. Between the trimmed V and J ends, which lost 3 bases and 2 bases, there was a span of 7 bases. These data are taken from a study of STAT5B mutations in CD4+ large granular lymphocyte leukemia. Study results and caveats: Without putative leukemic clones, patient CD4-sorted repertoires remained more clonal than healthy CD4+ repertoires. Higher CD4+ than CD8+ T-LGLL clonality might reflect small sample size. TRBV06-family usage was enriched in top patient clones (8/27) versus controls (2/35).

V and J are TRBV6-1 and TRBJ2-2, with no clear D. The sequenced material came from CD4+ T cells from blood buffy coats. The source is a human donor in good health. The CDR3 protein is CASSDGPNTGELFF. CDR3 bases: TGTGCCAGCAGTGACGGCCCCAACACCGGGGAGCTGTTTTTT.